This T cell receptor (beta chain) was identified during a study of blood T cell repertoires in COVID-19. CDR1 and CDR2 (germline): MNHEY, SVGEGT. The length of the CDR3 is 15 residues. V shed 5 bases and J 7 bases; nucleotides not matched to a gene: 10. The assay was immunoSEQ multiplex PCR, and TCRdb's table has in-frame clones only and misses some. The repertoire holds 150,000 to 250,000 clones, with about 85% as singletons. The sequence came from a woman aged 40 to 49 with COVID-19, enrolled during active disease. Sequenced sample: peripheral blood. The chain combines TRBV6-2 or TRBV6-3 with TRBJ2-1; 8 nucleotides match TRBD2. The CDR3 region is CASSAEPGLVNEQFF. In nucleotides, the CDR3 is TGTGCCAGCAGTGCTGAACCGGGACTAGTGAATGAGCAGTTCTTC.